The 7 T cell receptor beta chains given below trace back to one sample, sequenced in a study of OX40 agonist ivuxolimab in advanced cancers. The assay was immunoSEQ multiplex PCR, and TCRdb's table has in-frame clones only and misses some. In the table there are roughly 80,000 clones, roughly 80% of which are singletons. The starting material was CD4+ or CD8+ T cells sorted from blood, obtained in a trial of the OX40 agonist ivuxolimab. All receptors derive from an adult with an advanced solid tumor such as melanoma, head and neck, liver or kidney cancer.

This clone was found once. The chain recombines TRBV6-6 with TRBJ2-5; D not resolved. The V end was cut by 0 bases, the J end by 2 bases, with 13 bases between. Germline V lookup: CDR1 MNHNY, CDR2 SVGAGI (reference sequence). This CDR3 is 16 amino acids long. The CDR3 spells CASSYSQTGGQETQYF. The CDR3 region has the DNA TGTGCCAGCAGTTACTCGCAGACTGGCGGACAAGAGACCCAGTACTTC.

This sequence joins TRBV7-2 and TRBJ2-5, with 7 bases that match TRBD1. CDR1 and CDR2 from the germline V gene are SGHTA and FQGNSA. The CDR3 is 15 amino acids. With 4 bases clipped from V and 4 bases from J, the junction kept 9 bases outside the gene matches. The chain's CDR3 is CASSSQGDSRETQYF. CDR3 in DNA: TGTGCCAGCAGCTCTCAAGGGGACAGTCGAGAGACCCAGTACTTC.

V usage is TRBV5-1 and J usage is TRBJ1-1; TRBD1 matches at 10 bases. The junction had 10 bases not matched to a gene; V was cut back by 6 bases and J by 5 bases. Germline CDR1 reads SGHRS; CDR2 reads YFSETQ. The CDR3 totals 15 residues. For the CDR3, the DNA is TGCGCCAGCACCCCTCCGGGACAGGGGAATACTGAAGCTTTCTTT. It specifies CASTPPGQGNTEAFF.

The chain employs TRBV27 and TRBJ1-2; a weak D match, TRBD1 (5 bases). The CDR3 covers 15 residues. The V and J ends lost 6 bases and 1 base respectively, with 15 bases between them. Germline CDR1 and CDR2: MNHEY and SMNVEV (reference sequence). CDR3 in amino acids: CASREGEGGNYGYTF. DNA of the CDR3: TGTGCCAGCAGAGAAGGGGAAGGTGGTAACTATGGCTACACCTTC.

This clone was recorded once. The gene calls are TRBV18 and TRBJ2-7; D gene ambiguous. Germline V gives CDR1 KGHSH, CDR2 LQKENI. V lost 0 bases to trimming and J lost 1 base, with 4 bases between them. The CDR3 covers 13 residues. CDR3 amino acids: CASSPPGSYEQYF. CDR3 sequence (DNA): TGTGCCAGCTCACCACCGGGATCCTACGAGCAGTACTTC. The entire variable domain, with the rest obtained from reference TRBV18 and TRBJ2-7, is as follows: NAGVMQNPRHLVRRRGQEARLRCSPMKGHSHVYWYRQLPEEGLKFMVYLQKENIIDESGMPKERFSAEFPKEGPSILRIQQVVRGDSAAYFCASSPPGSYEQYFGPGTRLTVT.

V gene TRBV30 combines with J gene TRBJ1-3; D gene ambiguous. CDR1 is GTSNPN and CDR2 is SVGIG in the germline V gene (reference sequence). Trimming took 8 bases from V and 2 from J, leaving 19 bases between them. The CDR3 consists of 15 residues. CDR3 region: CAVSRSGGPGNTIYF. The CDR3 coding sequence is TGTGCCGTTTCTAGGTCGGGAGGGCCTGGAAACACCATATATTTT.

The chain recombines TRBV5-1 with TRBJ2-2; 8 bases line up with TRBD1. CDR3 length: 16 amino acids. Germline assignment: CDR1 SGHRS and CDR2 YFSETQ. With 5 bases clipped from V and 6 bases from J, the junction kept 12 bases outside the gene matches. CDR3 sequence (DNA): TGCGCCAGCAGTTGGACAGGGCTTACTCGCCCCGGGGAGCTGTTTTTT. Translating gives CASSWTGLTRPGELFF.